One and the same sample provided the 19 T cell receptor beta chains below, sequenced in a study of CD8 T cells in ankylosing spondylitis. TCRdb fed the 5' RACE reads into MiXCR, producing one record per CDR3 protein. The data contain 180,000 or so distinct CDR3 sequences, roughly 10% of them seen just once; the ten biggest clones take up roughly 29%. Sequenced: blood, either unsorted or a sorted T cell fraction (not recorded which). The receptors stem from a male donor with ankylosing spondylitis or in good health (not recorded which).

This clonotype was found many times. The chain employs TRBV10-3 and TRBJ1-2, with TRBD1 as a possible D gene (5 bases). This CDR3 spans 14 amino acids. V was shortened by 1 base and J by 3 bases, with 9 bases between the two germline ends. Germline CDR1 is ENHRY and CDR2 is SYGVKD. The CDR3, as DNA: TGTGCCATCAGTGAGTTCAGGGAGGACTATGGCTACACCTTC. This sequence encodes CAISEFREDYGYTF.

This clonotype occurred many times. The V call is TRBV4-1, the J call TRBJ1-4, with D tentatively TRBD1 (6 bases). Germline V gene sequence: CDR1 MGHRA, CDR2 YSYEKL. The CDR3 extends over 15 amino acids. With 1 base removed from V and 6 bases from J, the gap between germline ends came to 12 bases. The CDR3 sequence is CASSQVVGADEKLFF. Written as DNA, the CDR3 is TGCGCCAGCAGCCAAGTAGTGGGGGCGGATGAAAAACTGTTTTTT.

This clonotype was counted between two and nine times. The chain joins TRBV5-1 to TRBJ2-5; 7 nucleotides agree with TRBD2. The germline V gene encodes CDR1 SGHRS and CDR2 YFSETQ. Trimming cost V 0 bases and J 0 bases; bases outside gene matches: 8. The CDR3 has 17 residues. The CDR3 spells CASSLAPGLADQETQYF. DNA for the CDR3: TGCGCCAGCAGCTTGGCCCCCGGGCTAGCGGACCAAGAGACCCAGTACTTC.

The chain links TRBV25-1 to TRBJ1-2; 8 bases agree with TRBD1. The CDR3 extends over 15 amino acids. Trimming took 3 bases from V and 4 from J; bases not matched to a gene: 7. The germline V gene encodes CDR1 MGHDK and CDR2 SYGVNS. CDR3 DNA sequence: TGTGCCAGCAGTGATTTGACAGGGGACTCCTATGGCTACACCTTC. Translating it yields CASSDLTGDSYGYTF.

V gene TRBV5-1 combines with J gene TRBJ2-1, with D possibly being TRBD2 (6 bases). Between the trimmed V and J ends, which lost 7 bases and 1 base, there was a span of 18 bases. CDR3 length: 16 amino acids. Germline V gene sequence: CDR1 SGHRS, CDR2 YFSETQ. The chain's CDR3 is CASGGFARGSYNEQFF. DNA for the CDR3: TGCGCCAGCGGGGGGTTTGCCAGAGGATCCTACAATGAGCAGTTCTTC.

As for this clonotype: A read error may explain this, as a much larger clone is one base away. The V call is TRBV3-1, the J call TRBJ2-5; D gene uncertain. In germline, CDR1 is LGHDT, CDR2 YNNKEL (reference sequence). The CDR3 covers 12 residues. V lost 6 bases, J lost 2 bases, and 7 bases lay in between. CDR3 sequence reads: CASRYLQETQYF. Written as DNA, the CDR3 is TGTGCCAGCAGGTACCTTCAAGAGACCCAGTACTTC.

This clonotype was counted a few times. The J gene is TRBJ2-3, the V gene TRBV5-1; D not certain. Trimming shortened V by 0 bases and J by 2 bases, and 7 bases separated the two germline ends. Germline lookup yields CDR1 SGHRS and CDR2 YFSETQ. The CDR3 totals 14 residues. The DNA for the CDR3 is TGCGCCAGCAGCTTGGACTTCCCCACAGATACGCAGTATTTT. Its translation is CASSLDFPTDTQYF.

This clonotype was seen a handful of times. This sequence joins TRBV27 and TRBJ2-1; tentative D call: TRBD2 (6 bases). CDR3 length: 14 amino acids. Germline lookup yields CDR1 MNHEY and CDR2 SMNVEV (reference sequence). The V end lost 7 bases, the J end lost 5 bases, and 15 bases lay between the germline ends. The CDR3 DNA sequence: TGTGCCAGCATTAGAGCGGGTGGCAACAATGAGCAGTTCTTC. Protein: CASIRAGGNNEQFF.

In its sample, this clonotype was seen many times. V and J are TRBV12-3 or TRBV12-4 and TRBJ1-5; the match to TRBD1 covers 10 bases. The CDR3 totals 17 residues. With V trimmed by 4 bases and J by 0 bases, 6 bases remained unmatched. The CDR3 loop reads CASSWGTGAYSNQPQHF. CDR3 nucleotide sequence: TGTGCCAGCAGTTGGGGGACAGGGGCGTATAGCAATCAGCCCCAGCATTTT.

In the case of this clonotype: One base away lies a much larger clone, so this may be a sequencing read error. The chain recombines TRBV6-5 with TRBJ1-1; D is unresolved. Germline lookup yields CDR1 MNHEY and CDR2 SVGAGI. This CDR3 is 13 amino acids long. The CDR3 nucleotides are TGTGCCAGCAGTTACTCGGCGAACAGTGAAGCTTTCTTT. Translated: CASSYSANSEAFF.

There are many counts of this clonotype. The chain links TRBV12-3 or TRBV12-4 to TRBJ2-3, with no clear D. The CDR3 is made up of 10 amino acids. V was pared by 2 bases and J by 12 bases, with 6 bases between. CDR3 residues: CASSLNRQYF. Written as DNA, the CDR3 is TGTGCCAGCAGTTTAAACCGTCAGTATTTT.

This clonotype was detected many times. This CDR3 reads CASSVVTGSSRQPQHF. The CDR3 DNA reads as TGTGCCAGCAGCGTAGTGACAGGGTCTTCGCGACAGCCCCAGCATTTT. This chain uses TRBV9 with TRBJ1-5; 7 nucleotides line up with TRBD1. The V segment lost 0 bases and the J segment 7 bases; nucleotides outside the gene matches: 10. CDR1 and CDR2 (germline): SGDLS, YYNGEE. This CDR3 is 16 amino acids long.

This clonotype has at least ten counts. The CDR3 DNA reads as TGCAGCGTTGAGGCGGGGACAAGGAGACTGTTTTTT. This gives the protein CSVEAGTRRLFF. The J gene is TRBJ1-4, the V gene TRBV29-1; D is perhaps TRBD1 (6 bases). The CDR3 runs 12 residues. The germline V gene has CDR1 SQVTM and CDR2 ANQGSEA. V was cut by 3 bases and J by 13 bases, with 15 bases left in between.

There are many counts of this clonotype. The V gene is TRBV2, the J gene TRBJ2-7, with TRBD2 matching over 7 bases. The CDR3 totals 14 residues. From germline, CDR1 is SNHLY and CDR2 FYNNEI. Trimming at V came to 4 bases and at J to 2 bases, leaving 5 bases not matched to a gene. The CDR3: CASSVASGPYEQYF. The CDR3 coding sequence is TGTGCCAGCAGTGTGGCTAGCGGTCCCTACGAGCAGTACTTC.

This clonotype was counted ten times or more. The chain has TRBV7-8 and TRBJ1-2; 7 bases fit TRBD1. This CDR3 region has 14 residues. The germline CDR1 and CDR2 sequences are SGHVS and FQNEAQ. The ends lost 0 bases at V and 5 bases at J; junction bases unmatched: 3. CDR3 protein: CASSLAGQPYGYTF. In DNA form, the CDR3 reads TGTGCCAGCAGCTTAGCGGGACAGCCGTATGGCTACACCTTC.

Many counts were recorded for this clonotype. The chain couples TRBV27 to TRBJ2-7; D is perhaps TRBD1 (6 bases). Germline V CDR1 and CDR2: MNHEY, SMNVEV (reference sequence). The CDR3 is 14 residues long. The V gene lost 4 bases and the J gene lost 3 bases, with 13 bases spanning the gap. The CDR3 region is CASSYSGQFYEQYF. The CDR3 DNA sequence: TGTGCCAGCAGTTATTCAGGACAGTTCTACGAGCAGTACTTC.

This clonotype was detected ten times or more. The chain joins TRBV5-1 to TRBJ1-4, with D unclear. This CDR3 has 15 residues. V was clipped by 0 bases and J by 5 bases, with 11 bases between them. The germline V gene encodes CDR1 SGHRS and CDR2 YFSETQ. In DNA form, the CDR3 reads TGCGCCAGCAGCTTGGGACCGTCCAGGAATGAAAAACTGTTTTTT. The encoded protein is CASSLGPSRNEKLFF.

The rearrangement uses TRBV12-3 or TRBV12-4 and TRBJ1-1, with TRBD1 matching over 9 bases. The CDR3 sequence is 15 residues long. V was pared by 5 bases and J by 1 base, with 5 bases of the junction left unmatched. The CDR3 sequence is CASSTTTGGNTEAFF. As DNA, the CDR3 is TGTGCCAGCAGTACGACGACAGGGGGGAACACTGAAGCTTTCTTT.

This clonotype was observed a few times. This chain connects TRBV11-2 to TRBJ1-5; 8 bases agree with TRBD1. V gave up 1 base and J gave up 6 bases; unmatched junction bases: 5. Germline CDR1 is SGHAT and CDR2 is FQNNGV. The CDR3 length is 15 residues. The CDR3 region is CASSLASGGGQPQHF. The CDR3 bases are TGTGCCAGCAGCTTAGCCTCAGGGGGCGGTCAGCCCCAGCATTTT.